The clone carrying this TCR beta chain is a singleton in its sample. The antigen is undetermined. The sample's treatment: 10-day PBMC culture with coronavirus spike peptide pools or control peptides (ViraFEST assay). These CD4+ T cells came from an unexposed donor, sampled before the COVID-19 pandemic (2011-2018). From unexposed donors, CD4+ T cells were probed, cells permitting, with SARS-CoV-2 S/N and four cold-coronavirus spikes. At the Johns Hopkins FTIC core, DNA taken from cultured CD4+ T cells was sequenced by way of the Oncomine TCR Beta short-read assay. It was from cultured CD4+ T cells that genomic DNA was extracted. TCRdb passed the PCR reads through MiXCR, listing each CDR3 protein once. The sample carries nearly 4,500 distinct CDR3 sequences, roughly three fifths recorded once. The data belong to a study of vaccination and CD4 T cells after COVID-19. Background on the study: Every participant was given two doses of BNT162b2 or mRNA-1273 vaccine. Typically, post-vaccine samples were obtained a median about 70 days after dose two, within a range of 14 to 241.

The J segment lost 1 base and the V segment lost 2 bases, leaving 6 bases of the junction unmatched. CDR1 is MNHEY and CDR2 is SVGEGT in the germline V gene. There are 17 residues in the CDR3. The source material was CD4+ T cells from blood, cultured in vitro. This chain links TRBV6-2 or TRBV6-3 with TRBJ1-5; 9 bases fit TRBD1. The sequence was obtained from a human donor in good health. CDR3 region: CASSYVRGTGSNQPQHF. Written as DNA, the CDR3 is TGTGCCAGCAGTTACGTTAGGGGGACAGGGAGCAATCAGCCCCAGCATTTT.